The source of this TCR beta chain is a study of cytomegalovirus exposure and HLA in healthy donors. Study-wide points: Certain sequence variants were highly shared and formed a cluster, and this cluster was likely a sequencing artifact. Among the CMV-associated chains, three were confirmed in vitro as specific for CMV antigens.

Of note for this clone: Its specificity is not known.

The V and J ends lost 0 bases and 6 bases respectively, with 11 bases between them. The V gene's germline CDR1 is MNHEY and CDR2 SVGAGI. The CDR3 contains 14 residues. Researchers ran the PCR with 60 Vbeta and 13 Jbeta primers. Per the original methods: Per a later analysis, the number of unique TCR beta chains was approximately 80 million, of which roughly 11 million were shared. Clones were read by immunoSEQ multiplex PCR, and TCRdb kept only the in-frame ones, dropping some. That table is the source of V, J and clone size, and D and trimming were worked out from the DNA. The data show some 77,000 clones, with 80% seen just once and less than 40% held by the top ten.

The genes are TRBV6-5 and TRBJ1-2; the D gene is possibly TRBD1 (5 bases). The receptor was isolated from a man between 50 and 59 years old in good health and CMV-seropositive. Sequences were obtained from PBMCs. The CDR3, as DNA: TGTGCCAGCAGTTACTCGAGATGGGGCGATGGCTACACCTTC. Encoded protein: CASSYSRWGDGYTF.